This T cell receptor (beta chain) was identified during a study of quantifying T cell responses using KT2 cells. Study context: Reverse transcription used primers in the TCR alpha and beta constant regions.

This clonotype appeared many times. The antigen remains unidentified. The cDNA 3' end received a ligated oligonucleotide with a UMI. The first PCR ran roughly 4 cycles with an equimolar RC1.1 and RC1.2 beta primer mix. TCRdb re-analysed the UMI-ligation and nested PCR reads in MiXCR, keeping a single row per CDR3 protein. This repertoire shows 25,000 to 35,000 distinct CDR3 sequences, over 9% found once; its top ten account for about 9.6%. Regarding the study as a whole: Counts of KT2 alpha and beta sequences rose linearly with the number of KT2 cells added.

Trimming removed 2 bases at V and 5 bases at J, with 12 bases between. The CDR3 has 13 amino acids. The V gene's germline CDR1 is SQVTM and CDR2 ANQGSEA. The TCR originated in a human donor. The V gene is TRBV29-1, the J gene TRBJ1-1, with D tentatively TRBD1 (5 bases). The sample was PBMCs spiked with cells of the T cell clone KT2. CDR3 bases: TGCAGCGTTGAATCCCAGGGAGAGACTGAAGCTTTCTTT. Protein sequence: CSVESQGETEAFF.